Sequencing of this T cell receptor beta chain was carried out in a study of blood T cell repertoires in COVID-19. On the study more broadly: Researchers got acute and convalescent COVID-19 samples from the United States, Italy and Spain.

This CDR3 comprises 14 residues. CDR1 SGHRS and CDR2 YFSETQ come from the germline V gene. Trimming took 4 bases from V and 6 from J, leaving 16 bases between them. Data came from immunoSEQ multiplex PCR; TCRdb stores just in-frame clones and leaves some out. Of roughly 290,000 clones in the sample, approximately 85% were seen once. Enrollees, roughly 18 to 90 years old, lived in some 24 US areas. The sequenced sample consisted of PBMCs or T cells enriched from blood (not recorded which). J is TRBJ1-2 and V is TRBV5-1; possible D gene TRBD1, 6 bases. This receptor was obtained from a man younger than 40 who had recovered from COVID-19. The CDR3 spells CASSIPTGSDGYTF. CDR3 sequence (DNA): TGCGCCAGCAGCATCCCGACAGGCTCTGATGGCTACACCTTC.